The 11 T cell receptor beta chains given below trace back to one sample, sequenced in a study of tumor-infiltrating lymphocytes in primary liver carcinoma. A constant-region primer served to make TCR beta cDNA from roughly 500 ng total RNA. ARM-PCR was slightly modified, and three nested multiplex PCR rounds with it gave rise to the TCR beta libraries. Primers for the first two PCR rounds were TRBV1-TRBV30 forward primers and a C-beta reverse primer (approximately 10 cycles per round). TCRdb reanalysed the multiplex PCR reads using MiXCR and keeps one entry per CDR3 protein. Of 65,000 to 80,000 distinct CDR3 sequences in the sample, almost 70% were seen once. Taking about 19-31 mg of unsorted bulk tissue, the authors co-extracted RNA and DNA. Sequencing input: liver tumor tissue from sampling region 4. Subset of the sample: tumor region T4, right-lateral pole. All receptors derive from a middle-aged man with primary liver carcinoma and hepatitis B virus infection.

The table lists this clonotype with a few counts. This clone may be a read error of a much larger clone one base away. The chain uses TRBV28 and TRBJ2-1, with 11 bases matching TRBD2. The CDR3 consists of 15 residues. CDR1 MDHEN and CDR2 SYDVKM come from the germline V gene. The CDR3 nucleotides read TGTGCCAGCAGTTCCCGCCTAGCGGGAGGCAATGGGCAGTTCTTC. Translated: CASSSRLAGGNGQFF.

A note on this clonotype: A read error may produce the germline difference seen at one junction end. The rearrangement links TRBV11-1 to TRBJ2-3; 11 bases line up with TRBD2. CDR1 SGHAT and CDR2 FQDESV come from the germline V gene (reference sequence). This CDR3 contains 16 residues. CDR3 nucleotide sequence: TGTGCCTGCAGCAAGGGACTAGCGGTTGGCACAGATACGAAGTATTTT. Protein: CACSKGLAVGTDTKYF.

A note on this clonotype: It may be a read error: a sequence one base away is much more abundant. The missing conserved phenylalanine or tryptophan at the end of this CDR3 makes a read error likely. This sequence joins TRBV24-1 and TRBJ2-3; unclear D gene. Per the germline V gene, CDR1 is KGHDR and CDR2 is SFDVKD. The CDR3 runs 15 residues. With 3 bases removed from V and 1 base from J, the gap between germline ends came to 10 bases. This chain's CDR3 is CATSDPRHGTDTQYS. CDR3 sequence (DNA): TGTGCCACCAGTGATCCCCGCCACGGCACAGATACGCAGTATTCT.

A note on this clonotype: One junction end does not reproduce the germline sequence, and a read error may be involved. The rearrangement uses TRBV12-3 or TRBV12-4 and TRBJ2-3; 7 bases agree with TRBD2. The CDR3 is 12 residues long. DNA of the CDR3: TGTGTCAGCAGTGTGGGGGGGGATACGCAGTATTTT. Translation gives CVSSVGGDTQYF.

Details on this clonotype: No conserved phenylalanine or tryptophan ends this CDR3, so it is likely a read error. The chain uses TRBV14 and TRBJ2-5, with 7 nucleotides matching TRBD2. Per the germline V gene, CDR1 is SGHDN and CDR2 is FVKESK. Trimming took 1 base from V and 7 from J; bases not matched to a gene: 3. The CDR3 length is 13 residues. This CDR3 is CASSQVSSGTQYL. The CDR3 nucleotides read TGTGCCAGCAGCCAAGTCTCTAGCGGGACCCAGTACTTA.

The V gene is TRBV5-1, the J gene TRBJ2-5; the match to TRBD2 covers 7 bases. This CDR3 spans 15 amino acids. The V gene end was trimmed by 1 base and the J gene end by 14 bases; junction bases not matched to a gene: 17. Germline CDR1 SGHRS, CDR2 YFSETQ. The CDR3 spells CASSLLGGSQEIQYF. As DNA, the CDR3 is TGCGCCAGCAGCTTGTTAGGCGGGAGTCAAGAGATCCAATACTTC.

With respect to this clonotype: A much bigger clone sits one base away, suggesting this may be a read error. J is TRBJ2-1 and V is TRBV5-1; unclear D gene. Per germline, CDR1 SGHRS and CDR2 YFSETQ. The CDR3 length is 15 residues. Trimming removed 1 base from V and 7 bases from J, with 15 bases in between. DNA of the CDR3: TGCGCCAGCAGCTTGTCTGACTCCCGGGCGAATGAGCAGTTCTTC. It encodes CASSLSDSRANEQFF.

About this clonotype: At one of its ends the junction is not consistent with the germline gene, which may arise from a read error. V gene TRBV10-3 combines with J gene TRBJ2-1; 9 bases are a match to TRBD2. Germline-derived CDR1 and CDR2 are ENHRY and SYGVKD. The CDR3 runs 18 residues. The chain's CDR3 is CANSESSSGSSSYNVQFF. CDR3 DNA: TGTGCCAACAGTGAGTCAAGTAGCGGGAGTTCCTCGTACAATGTGCAGTTCTTC.

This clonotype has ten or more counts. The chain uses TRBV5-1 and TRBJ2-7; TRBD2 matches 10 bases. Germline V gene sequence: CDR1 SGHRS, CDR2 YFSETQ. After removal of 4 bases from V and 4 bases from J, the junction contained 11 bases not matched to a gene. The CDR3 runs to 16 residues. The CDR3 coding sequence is TGCGCCAGCAGCCCTAGGACTAGCGGTCAACGTTACGAGCAGTACTTC. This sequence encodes CASSPRTSGQRYEQYF.

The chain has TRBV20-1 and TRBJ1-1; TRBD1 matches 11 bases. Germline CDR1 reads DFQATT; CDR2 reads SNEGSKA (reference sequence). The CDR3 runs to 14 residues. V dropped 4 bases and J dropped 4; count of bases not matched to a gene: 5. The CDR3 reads CSAKTGTGGTEAFF. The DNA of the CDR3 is TGCAGTGCTAAGACCGGGACAGGGGGCACTGAAGCTTTCTTT.

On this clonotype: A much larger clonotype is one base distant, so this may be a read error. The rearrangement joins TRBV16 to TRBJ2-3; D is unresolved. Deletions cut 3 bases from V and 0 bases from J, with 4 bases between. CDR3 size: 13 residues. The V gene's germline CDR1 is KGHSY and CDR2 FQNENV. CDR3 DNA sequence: TGTGCCAGCAGCCACATTAGCACAGATACGCAGTATTTT. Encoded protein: CASSHISTDTQYF.